The rows below give T cell receptor beta chains drawn from one sample of a study of blood T cell repertoires in COVID-19. Using immunoSEQ multiplex PCR, the repertoire was profiled, and TCRdb retains in-frame clones only, with some absent. The repertoire holds about 100,000 clones, about 77% seen once, with about 16% in the top ten. What was sequenced was peripheral blood. The receptors were gathered from a human donor in a cohort sampled during active COVID-19. Each CDR3 is given with its conserved first and last residue. Each record gives: J gene, D gene, V gene, clone size, CDR3 protein, CDR3 DNA. D genes are given only for firm matches. Expanded clones are given a class, and other clones once, few, many or no size at all.

TRBJ2-1 | TRBD2 | TRBV7-9 | . | CASSRGTSGMRNEQFF | TGTGCCAGCAGCCGCGGGACCAGCGGGATGAGGAATGAGCAGTTCTTC
TRBJ2-3 | . | TRBV5-4 | . | CASSLGGGVTDTQYF | TGTGCCAGCAGCTTAGGGGGAGGGGTAACAGATACGCAGTATTTT
TRBJ2-5 | . | TRBV30 | . | CACSPGLLPQTQYF | TGTGCCTGCTCTCCGGGACTTCTACCTCAGACCCAGTACTTC
TRBJ2-7 | . | TRBV7-2 | . | CASSLLFLTYEQYF | TGTGCCAGCAGCTTATTGTTCCTAACCTACGAGCAGTACTTC
TRBJ1-3 | TRBD1 | TRBV2 | . | CASSSGLGTVGNTIYF | TGTGCCAGCAGTTCTGGGCTGGGGACAGTTGGAAACACCATATATTTT
TRBJ2-3 | . | TRBV5-4 | . | CASTYTGLSTDTQYF | TGTGCCAGCACATATACGGGACTCAGCACAGATACGCAGTATTTT
TRBJ2-5 | TRBD2 | TRBV2 | . | CASSEEEAGGPDF | TGTGCCAGCAGTGAAGAGGAAGCGGGAGGACCCGACTTC
TRBJ1-5 | . | TRBV28 | . | CASIQGGREPQHF | TGTGCCAGCATCCAAGGGGGACGGGAGCCCCAGCATTTT
TRBJ1-6 | . | TRBV3-1/TRBV3-2 | . | CASSQGNGSPLHF | TGTGCCAGCAGCCAAGGCAACGGGTCACCCCTCCACTTT
TRBJ2-2 | TRBD2 | TRBV7-8 | . | CASKPSGGPANTGELFF | TGTGCCAGCAAACCTAGCGGGGGGCCTGCGAACACCGGGGAGCTGTTTTTT
TRBJ2-1 | TRBD2 | TRBV28 | once | CASRTSGGAMGNEQFF | TGTGCCAGCAGAACCTCCGGGGGGGCCATGGGGAATGAGCAGTTCTTC
TRBJ2-6 | TRBD1 | TRBV13 | . | CASSSQGARANVLTF | TGTGCCAGCAGCTCACAGGGGGCCAGGGCCAACGTCCTGACTTTC
TRBJ2-1 | TRBD2 | TRBV4-2 | . | CASSPPSGGALAYNEQFF | TGTGCCAGCAGCCCTCCTAGCGGGGGGGCTCTAGCCTACAATGAGCAGTTCTTC
TRBJ2-5 | . | TRBV21-1 | . | CASSPTPGPRGETQYF | TGTGCCAGCAGCCCAACGCCCGGCCCCCGGGGGGAGACCCAGTACTTC
TRBJ1-1 | . | TRBV19 | . | CASKRAEVNTEAFF | TGTGCCAGTAAAAGGGCGGAGGTGAACACTGAAGCTTTCTTT
TRBJ2-7 | TRBD2 | TRBV2 | . | CASSSRLAGIYEQYF | TGTGCCAGCAGCTCCCGACTAGCGGGAATATACGAGCAGTACTTC
TRBJ2-3 | . | TRBV4-1 | . | CASSQDRASGTDTQYF | TGCGCCAGCAGCCAAGATCGGGCTAGCGGCACAGATACGCAGTATTTT
TRBJ2-3 | TRBD1 | TRBV6-5 | . | CASRPQGARGDTQYF | TGTGCCAGCAGGCCACAGGGGGCGCGTGGAGATACGCAGTATTTT
TRBJ2-7 | . | TRBV6-5 | . | CASITSRGSYEQYF | TGTGCCAGCATCACCTCTAGGGGGAGTTACGAGCAGTACTTC
TRBJ1-1 | . | TRBV6-5 | . | CASTLTRNTEAFF | TGTGCCAGCACTTTGACAAGGAACACTGAAGCTTTCTTT
TRBJ2-1 | TRBD2 | TRBV29-1 | . | CSVAKAGGYNEQFF | TGCAGCGTCGCTAAAGCGGGGGGGTACAATGAGCAGTTCTTC
TRBJ2-1 | . | TRBV3-1/TRBV3-2 | . | CASSRTGRGSYNEQFF | TGTGCCAGCAGCCGGACGGGGAGGGGGTCCTACAATGAGCAGTTCTTC
TRBJ1-2 | . | TRBV19 | . | CASSMPWTALLYGYTF | TGTGCCAGTAGTATGCCCTGGACAGCCCTGCTTTATGGCTACACCTTC
TRBJ2-7 | . | TRBV7-9 | many | CASSPGTPSSYEQYF | TGTGCCAGCAGCCCCGGGACTCCGAGCTCCTACGAGCAGTACTTC
TRBJ2-2 | TRBD2 | TRBV5-1 | . | CASSHGLAGGVGELFF | TGCGCCAGCAGCCACGGACTAGCGGGAGGTGTCGGGGAGCTGTTTTTT
TRBJ1-5 | . | TRBV19 | few | CASTRDSLNQPQHF | TGTGCCAGTACTCGCGACAGTCTCAATCAGCCCCAGCATTTT
TRBJ1-5 | TRBD1 | TRBV28 | . | CASSLPRDRYRHQPQHF | TGTGCCAGCAGTTTACCACGGGACAGATACCGCCATCAGCCCCAGCATTTT
TRBJ2-3 | TRBD2 | TRBV5-1 | few | CASSPGSSGRPDTQYF | TGCGCCAGCAGCCCTGGCAGTAGCGGGAGGCCAGATACGCAGTATTTT
TRBJ2-3 | TRBD1 | TRBV10-3 | . | CAIRPGQGGPTDTQYF | TGTGCCATCAGGCCGGGACAGGGGGGGCCCACAGATACGCAGTATTTT
TRBJ2-6 | . | TRBV2 | few | CASIPSGSAISGANVLTF | TGTGCCAGCATTCCGAGCGGGTCCGCCATCTCTGGGGCCAACGTCCTGACTTTC
TRBJ2-6 | TRBD2 | TRBV5-1 | . | CASSLRRELTGANVLTF | TGCGCCAGCAGCCTACGGCGGGAGTTGACCGGGGCCAACGTCCTGACTTTC
TRBJ2-7 | . | TRBV5-6 | . | CASSLGLYEQYF | TGTGCCAGCAGCTTGGGTCTCTACGAGCAGTACTTC
TRBJ2-1 | TRBD2 | TRBV18 | . | CASSPPRGGQGNEQFF | TGTGCCAGCTCACCACCTCGGGGGGGCCAGGGGAATGAGCAGTTCTTC
TRBJ2-7 | . | TRBV13 | . | CASSFGQKTGTPNYEQYF | TGTGCCAGCAGCTTCGGTCAAAAAACCGGGACACCGAACTACGAGCAGTACTTC
TRBJ1-2 | TRBD1 | TRBV7-2 | . | CASSTGGNYGYTF | TGTGCCAGCAGCACAGGGGGTAACTATGGCTACACCTTC
TRBJ2-1 | TRBD2 | TRBV18 | . | CASSPPAWEGAYNEQFF | TGTGCCAGCTCACCCCCAGCGTGGGAGGGAGCCTACAATGAGCAGTTCTTC
TRBJ1-1 | . | TRBV7-8 | few | CASSLGSGTEAFF | TGTGCCAGCAGCTTAGGCAGTGGCACTGAAGCTTTCTTT
TRBJ1-4 | . | TRBV7-9 | . | CASSLSAQNEKLFF | TGTGCCAGCAGCTTGAGTGCCCAAAATGAAAAACTGTTTTTT
TRBJ1-3 | . | TRBV15 | once | CATSTLRVPGNTIYF | TGTGCCACCAGCACCCTGAGAGTTCCTGGAAACACCATATATTTT
TRBJ1-2 | TRBD1 | TRBV5-1 | . | CASSLQPGTGNGYTF | TGCGCCAGCAGCCTCCAACCTGGGACAGGGAATGGCTACACCTTC
TRBJ2-2 | TRBD2 | TRBV18 | . | CASSPGLAGVSTGELFF | TGTGCCAGCTCACCAGGACTAGCGGGAGTGAGCACCGGGGAGCTGTTTTTT
TRBJ2-2 | TRBD2 | TRBV29-1 | few | CSGRLAGGLGELFF | TGCAGCGGCCGACTAGCGGGGGGTCTCGGGGAGCTGTTTTTT
TRBJ2-1 | TRBD1 | TRBV3-1/TRBV3-2 | . | CASSQDPWTGLFF | TGTGCCAGCAGCCAAGATCCGTGGACAGGATTGTTCTTC
TRBJ2-7 | TRBD1 | TRBV27 | once | CASSRQGSSYEQYF | TGTGCCAGCAGCCGACAGGGTAGCTCCTACGAGCAGTACTTC
TRBJ2-1 | TRBD2 | TRBV6-1 | few | CASSERAGGRDEQFF | TGTGCCAGCAGTGAAAGAGCGGGGGGCCGGGATGAGCAGTTCTTC
TRBJ1-1 | . | TRBV6-2/TRBV6-3 | . | CASRPGTYLNTEAFF | TGTGCCAGCAGACCTGGGACATATTTGAACACTGAAGCTTTCTTT
TRBJ1-3 | TRBD1 | TRBV2 | . | CASRGQTTGNTIYF | TGTGCCAGCCGGGGACAGACTACTGGAAACACCATATATTTT
TRBJ2-3 | TRBD2 | TRBV27 | few | CASSIAGATDTQYF | TGTGCCAGCAGTATAGCGGGAGCAACAGATACGCAGTATTTT
TRBJ2-7 | TRBD1 | TRBV7-9 | . | CASSSGQPPYEQYF | TGTGCCAGCAGCTCGGGACAGCCTCCCTACGAGCAGTACTTC
TRBJ1-2 | . | TRBV28 | . | CASSLGPYGYTF | TGTGCCAGCAGTTTGGGGCCCTATGGCTACACCTTC
TRBJ2-2 | TRBD1 | TRBV27 | . | CASKGDRGPGELFF | TGTGCCAGCAAGGGGGACAGGGGACCTGGGGAGCTGTTTTTT
TRBJ2-5 | . | TRBV2 | . | CASMRSETQYF | TGTGCCAGCATGAGGTCAGAGACCCAGTACTTC
TRBJ2-7 | TRBD2 | TRBV5-1 | few | CASSLSVAGGRDSYEQYF | TGCGCCAGCAGCTTGTCGGTAGCGGGAGGGAGGGACTCCTACGAGCAGTACTTC
TRBJ2-1 | TRBD2 | TRBV14 | . | CASSQGFSGRAVEREQFF | TGTGCCAGCAGCCAAGGATTTAGCGGGAGGGCCGTGGAGAGGGAGCAGTTCTTC
TRBJ2-3 | TRBD2 | TRBV9 | few | CASTKRGDSTDTQYF | TGTGCCAGCACCAAGCGGGGAGATAGCACAGATACGCAGTATTTT
TRBJ2-1 | . | TRBV13 | . | CASSLGGEGHNEQFF | TGTGCCAGCAGCTTAGGAGGGGAAGGCCACAATGAGCAGTTCTTC
TRBJ2-5 | . | TRBV10-3 | once | CAISERQSETQYF | TGTGCCATCAGTGAAAGACAGTCGGAGACCCAGTACTTC